This is a list of T cell receptor beta chains from one sample in a study of blood T cell repertoires in COVID-19. Clones were read by immunoSEQ multiplex PCR, and TCRdb kept only the in-frame ones, dropping some. In the table there are 61,000 or so clones, around four fifths of which are singletons. The material sequenced was peripheral blood. The receptors shown here come from a woman aged 70-85 years with acute or convalescent COVID-19. Both conserved end residues are part of each CDR3. A D gene is named only where the DNA matches it firmly. Not every row has a clone size; where given, it reads once, few, many or a size class.

D gene: TRBD1
clone size: -
J gene: TRBJ2-7
V gene: TRBV11-2
CDR3 protein: CASSLAGQYEQYF
CDR3 DNA: TGTGCCAGCAGCTTAGCGGGACAGTACGAGCAGTACTTC

D gene: TRBD1
clone size: -
J gene: TRBJ1-1
V gene: TRBV30
CDR3 protein: CAWSPGGEAFF
CDR3 DNA: TGTGCCTGGAGCCCAGGGGGGGAAGCTTTCTTT

D gene: -
clone size: -
J gene: TRBJ1-1
V gene: TRBV11-2
CDR3 protein: CASSLEGSGGAFF
CDR3 DNA: TGTGCCAGCAGCTTAGAAGGGTCCGGGGGAGCTTTCTTT

D gene: -
clone size: -
J gene: TRBJ2-5
V gene: TRBV18
CDR3 protein: CASSPSNQETQYF
CDR3 DNA: TGTGCCAGCTCACCTAGCAACCAAGAGACCCAGTACTTC

D gene: TRBD1
clone size: many
J gene: TRBJ1-4
V gene: TRBV2
CDR3 protein: CASSRTDRGFEKLFF
CDR3 DNA: TGTGCCAGCAGCCGAACCGACAGGGGATTTGAAAAACTGTTTTTT

D gene: TRBD1
clone size: -
J gene: TRBJ2-7
V gene: TRBV6-5
CDR3 protein: CASSPGQSYYEQYF
CDR3 DNA: TGTGCCAGCAGTCCGGGACAGAGTTATTACGAGCAGTACTTC

D gene: -
clone size: many
J gene: TRBJ2-2
V gene: TRBV2
CDR3 protein: CASSRGARNTGELFF
CDR3 DNA: TGTGCCAGCAGCAGGGGCGCCCGAAACACCGGGGAGCTGTTTTTT

D gene: -
clone size: -
J gene: TRBJ1-1
V gene: TRBV20-1
CDR3 protein: CSARGRVEAFF
CDR3 DNA: TGCAGTGCTAGAGGCAGGGTGGAAGCTTTCTTT

D gene: -
clone size: -
J gene: TRBJ1-1
V gene: TRBV12-5
CDR3 protein: CASGLALNTEAFF
CDR3 DNA: TGTGCTAGTGGTTTGGCGTTAAACACTGAAGCTTTCTTT

D gene: -
clone size: -
J gene: TRBJ1-2
V gene: TRBV3-1/TRBV3-2
CDR3 protein: CASSQALAGYGYTF
CDR3 DNA: TGTGCCAGCAGCCAAGCATTGGCGGGCTATGGCTACACCTTC

D gene: -
clone size: -
J gene: TRBJ1-2
V gene: TRBV2
CDR3 protein: CASIGGAANGYTF
CDR3 DNA: TGTGCCAGCATCGGGGGGGCAGCAAATGGCTACACCTTC

D gene: -
clone size: -
J gene: TRBJ2-5
V gene: TRBV4-2
CDR3 protein: CASSRRMGEGGQETQYF
CDR3 DNA: TGTGCCAGCAGCCGGAGGATGGGGGAAGGGGGCCAAGAGACCCAGTACTTC

D gene: -
clone size: -
J gene: TRBJ1-6
V gene: TRBV2
CDR3 protein: CASSEFRETNSPLHF
CDR3 DNA: TGTGCCAGCAGTGAATTCAGGGAAACAAATTCACCCCTCCACTTT